The 29 T cell receptor beta chains reported below all come from one sample, sequenced in a study of response to subunit inactivated influenza vaccine. TCRdb independently ran MiXCR on the RT-PCR reads; one entry per CDR3 protein. The sample records 650,000 to 850,000 distinct CDR3 sequences, approximately 15% being singletons. This sample comprised PBMCs from blood, obtained around two weeks before vaccination. The receptors were sampled from a man aged 45-60 years who received an inactivated influenza vaccine.

The table lists this clonotype with a few counts. The V gene is TRBV4-1, the J gene TRBJ2-5, with D unclear. The V gene lost 2 bases and the J gene lost 4 bases, with 17 bases spanning the gap. Germline V gives CDR1 MGHRA, CDR2 YSYEKL. This CDR3 spans 16 amino acids. This CDR3 reads CASSQIWNPRGETQYF. The CDR3, as DNA: TGCGCCAGCAGCCAAATTTGGAACCCCAGAGGAGAGACCCAGTACTTC.

This clonotype was seen a handful of times. V usage is TRBV4-2 and J usage is TRBJ1-2; D is uncertain. Germline CDR1 LGHNA, CDR2 YNFKEQ. V gave up 1 base and J gave up 8 bases, with 14 bases separating them. CDR3 length: 14 amino acids. The CDR3 nucleotides read TGTGCCAGCAGCCAAGTCGACCTAAGAGGCGGCTACACCTTC. This gives the protein CASSQVDLRGGYTF.

The chain recombines TRBV20-1 with TRBJ2-5; 12 bases align to TRBD1. Germline loops: CDR1 DFQATT, CDR2 SNEGSKA (reference sequence). The V gene end was trimmed by 6 bases and the J gene end by 5 bases; junction bases not matched to a gene: 10. This CDR3 contains 15 residues. The DNA for the CDR3 is TGCAGTGCCACGCAGGGGACAGGGGGCGTGGAGACCCAGTACTTC. Amino acid sequence: CSATQGTGGVETQYF.

J is TRBJ2-1 and V is TRBV5-1, with TRBD2 identical over 7 bases. CDR1 SGHRS and CDR2 YFSETQ come from the germline V gene. This CDR3 spans 16 amino acids. The ends lost 4 bases at V and 10 bases at J; junction bases unmatched: 17. The CDR3 sequence: CASSQNQVAGGGEQFF. The CDR3 DNA reads as TGCGCCAGCAGCCAAAACCAAGTAGCGGGTGGGGGGGAGCAGTTCTTC. Using reference TRBV5-1 and TRBJ2-1 for the parts outside the CDR3, the full variable domain is KAGVTQTPRYLIKTRGQQVTLSCSPISGHRSVSWYQQTPGQGLQFLFEYFSETQRNKGNFPGRFSGRQFSNSRSEMNVSTLELGDSALYLCASSQNQVAGGGEQFFGPGTRLTVL.

The CDR3 is CASSEARVVNQPQHF. CDR3 DNA sequence: TGTGCCAGCAGTGAAGCCAGGGTGGTCAATCAGCCCCAGCATTTT. The chain uses TRBV2 and TRBJ1-5; possible D gene TRBD1, 5 bases. Trimming stripped 0 bases from V and 3 bases from J, with 9 bases between. The CDR3 consists of 15 residues. The germline CDR1 and CDR2 sequences are SNHLY and FYNNEI.

This chain uses TRBV7-2 with TRBJ1-2, with 7 bases matching TRBD1. The CDR3 is 16 amino acids. The V gene end was trimmed by 1 base and the J gene end by 8 bases; junction bases not matched to a gene: 13. The germline gives CDR1 SGHTA, CDR2 FQGNSA. As DNA, the CDR3 is TGTGCCAGCAGCTTAGGTTCAGGGGGGATCGGGGGCGGCTACACCTTC. Encoded protein: CASSLGSGGIGGGYTF.

This clonotype has only a few counts. The chain couples TRBV20-1 to TRBJ2-3, with 9 positions matching TRBD2. The germline CDR1 and CDR2 sequences are DFQATT and SNEGSKA (reference sequence). V dropped 4 bases and J dropped 4; count of bases not matched to a gene: 6. The CDR3 spans 14 residues. The CDR3 region is CSATAGGTADTQYF. In DNA form, the CDR3 reads TGCAGTGCTACAGCGGGAGGTACCGCAGATACGCAGTATTTT.

To note about this clonotype: Possible read error: a much larger clone is one base away. The chain carries TRBV5-1 and TRBJ2-2, with TRBD1 identical over 7 bases. Unmatched junction bases numbered 13, after V lost 4 bases and J lost 7 bases. From germline, CDR1 is SGHRS and CDR2 YFSETQ. The CDR3 length is 16 residues. CDR3 coding DNA: TGCGCCAGCAGCCCAGACCGACAGGGTGGCAACGGGGAGCTGTTTTTT. This translates into CASSPDRQGGNGELFF. Full variable domain (remainder filled in from reference TRBV5-1 and TRBJ2-2): KAGVTQTPRYLIKTRGQQVTLSCSPISGHRSVSWYQQTPGQGLQFLFEYFSETQRNKGNFPGRFSGRQFSNSRSEMNVSTLELGDSALYLCASSPDRQGGNGELFFGEGSRLTVL.

This clonotype was observed a handful of times. V is TRBV5-1 and J is TRBJ2-3, with 11 bases matching TRBD2. This CDR3 is built from 18 residues. Trimming at V came to 3 bases and at J to 0 bases, leaving 9 bases not matched to a gene. The germline gives CDR1 SGHRS, CDR2 YFSETQ. The DNA of the CDR3 is TGCGCCAGCAGCTCATTGACTAGCGGGGTAACTAGCACAGATACGCAGTATTTT. It specifies CASSSLTSGVTSTDTQYF.

V gene TRBV12-3 or TRBV12-4 combines with J gene TRBJ2-1; D might be TRBD1 (5 bases). V lost 5 bases to trimming and J lost 5 bases, with 13 bases between them. The CDR3 has 14 amino acids. The CDR3 DNA sequence: TGTGCCAGCAGTCGGACCGACAGAGACAATGAGCAGTTCTTC. It translates to CASSRTDRDNEQFF.

This clonotype was seen once. V usage is TRBV29-1 and J usage is TRBJ2-1; 11 bases map to TRBD2. Germline V lookup: CDR1 SQVTM, CDR2 ANQGSEA. CDR3 length equals 14 residues. Trimming cost V 5 bases and J 6 bases; bases outside gene matches: 6. The CDR3 region has the DNA TGCAGCGTTCGTGGGACTAGCGGATCCAATGAGCAGTTCTTC. Its translation is CSVRGTSGSNEQFF.

This chain links TRBV20-1 with TRBJ2-5, with TRBD2 matching 7 bases. Looked up from germline, CDR1 is DFQATT and CDR2 is SNEGSKA (reference sequence). Unmatched junction bases numbered 5, after V lost 4 bases and J lost 0 bases. This CDR3 is 14 amino acids long. This CDR3 is CSAIGGTDQETQYF. Here the CDR3 DNA reads TGCAGTGCTATCGGGGGGACCGACCAAGAGACCCAGTACTTC.

This clonotype was recorded many times. The J gene is TRBJ1-6, the V gene TRBV5-1, with D hard to call. Trimming took 4 bases from V and 7 from J, leaving 9 bases between them. Germline CDR1 SGHRS, CDR2 YFSETQ. This CDR3 contains 13 residues. The chain's CDR3 is CASSATGNSPLHF. The CDR3 DNA follows: TGCGCCAGCAGCGCGACGGGGAATTCACCCCTCCACTTT.

The chain carries TRBV18 and TRBJ2-7; D is uncertain. Germline V lookup: CDR1 KGHSH, CDR2 LQKENI. This CDR3 region has 13 residues. V was trimmed by 0 bases and J by 3 bases, leaving 6 bases between them. The CDR3 bases are TGTGCCAGCTCACCACCTACCAACTACGAGCAGTACTTC. It translates to CASSPPTNYEQYF.

This clonotype was observed a few times. V and J are TRBV6-1 and TRBJ1-5; D possibly corresponds to TRBD1 (6 bases). Germline V gene sequence: CDR1 MNHNS, CDR2 SASEGT. V lost 6 bases, J lost 4 bases, and 16 bases lay in between. There are 15 residues in the CDR3. The chain's CDR3 is CASRLSRGGNQPQHF. The CDR3 nucleotides read TGTGCCAGCAGGCTAAGCCGAGGGGGGAATCAGCCCCAGCATTTT.

This clonotype came up a few times. V gene TRBV4-3 combines with J gene TRBJ2-1; possible D gene TRBD1, 6 bases. V was clipped by 0 bases and J by 9 bases, with 18 bases between them. CDR3 length: 16 residues. Germline V lookup: CDR1 LGHNA, CDR2 YSLEER. The CDR3, as DNA: TGCGCCAGCAGCCAAGATCCCACAGGGCCACACGGTGAGCAGTTCTTC. This gives the protein CASSQDPTGPHGEQFF.

The chain has TRBV20-1 and TRBJ2-1; D tentatively fits TRBD1 or TRBD2 (6 bases each). The CDR3 extends over 13 amino acids. Germline values: CDR1 DFQATT, CDR2 SNEGSKA (reference sequence). V dropped 8 bases and J dropped 5 bases, with 16 bases sitting between them. The CDR3 here is CSPPGAAHNEQFF. The CDR3 DNA is TGCAGTCCTCCGGGGGCTGCCCACAATGAGCAGTTCTTC.

In this sample, this clonotype turned up once. The chain couples TRBV20-1 to TRBJ2-3; perhaps TRBD2 as D (6 bases). Trimming pared 0 bases from V and 2 bases from J, leaving 9 bases between. In germline, CDR1 is DFQATT, CDR2 SNEGSKA (reference sequence). The CDR3 runs 14 residues. The CDR3 DNA sequence: TGCAGTGCTAGAGATAGCGGTCTCACAGATACGCAGTATTTT. Its protein product is CSARDSGLTDTQYF.

The chain has TRBV7-9 and TRBJ2-1, with D perhaps given as TRBD1 or TRBD2 (6 bases each). Between the trimmed V and J ends, which lost 6 bases and 6 bases, there was a span of 24 bases. In germline, CDR1 is SEHNR, CDR2 FQNEAQ (reference sequence). The length of the CDR3 is 17 residues. CDR3 loop: CASSPYYRDTGANEQFF. In DNA form, the CDR3 reads TGTGCCAGCAGTCCCTATTACAGGGACACGGGGGCCAATGAGCAGTTCTTC.

At least ten counts were recorded for this clonotype. The genes are TRBV28 and TRBJ2-3; D remains ambiguous. The germline V and J ends were trimmed by 6 bases and 0 bases, with 4 bases remaining between them. The germline gives CDR1 MDHEN, CDR2 SYDVKM. The CDR3 is 12 residues long. DNA of the CDR3: TGTGCCAGCAGGGACAGCACAGATACGCAGTATTTT. Amino acids: CASRDSTDTQYF.

The V gene is TRBV27, the J gene TRBJ2-7, with TRBD2 identical over 9 bases. The CDR3 consists of 14 residues. The J segment lost 5 bases and the V segment lost 3 bases, leaving 5 bases of the junction unmatched. CDR1 and CDR2 from the germline V gene are MNHEY and SMNVEV (reference sequence). The CDR3 sequence: CASSLGLAPHEQYF. The CDR3 DNA reads as TGTGCCAGCAGTTTGGGACTAGCTCCCCACGAGCAGTACTTC.

Of note for this clonotype: A much larger clonotype is one base distant, so this may be a read error. The rearrangement uses TRBV5-8 and TRBJ2-1, with 13 bases matching TRBD2. V lost 4 bases, J lost 4 bases, and 2 bases stayed unmatched. Looked up from germline, CDR1 is SGHTS and CDR2 is YDEGEE. The CDR3 is made up of 15 amino acids. CDR3 DNA: TGTGCCAGCAGCACGACTAGCGGGGGGTACAATGAGCAGTTCTTC. It is translated as CASSTTSGGYNEQFF.

This clonotype was detected a few times. This chain connects TRBV7-2 to TRBJ1-2; D unresolved. There are 14 residues in the CDR3. Looked up from germline, CDR1 is SGHTA and CDR2 is FQGNSA. Trimming cost V 1 base and J 3 bases, with 9 bases left between them. CDR3 region: CASSLDSNYYGYTF. The CDR3 nucleotides are TGTGCCAGCAGCTTAGACAGCAATTACTATGGCTACACCTTC.

The chain has TRBV20-1 and TRBJ2-3, with D possibly matching TRBD2 (6 bases). CDR3 size: 16 residues. From germline, CDR1 is DFQATT and CDR2 SNEGSKA (reference sequence). The V and J ends lost 3 bases and 4 bases respectively, with 20 bases between them. DNA for the CDR3: TGCAGTGCTAGTACTGGTGGTGGGGGGAATCCAGATACGCAGTATTTT. Its translation is CSASTGGGGNPDTQYF.

The chain recombines TRBV12-3 or TRBV12-4 with TRBJ1-6, with a weak D call TRBD1 (5 bases). The V end was cut by 6 bases, the J end by 7 bases, with 13 bases between. The CDR3 has 14 residues. Written as DNA, the CDR3 is TGTGCCAGCAGCCCTAGCGGGACGAATTCACCCCTCCACTTT. Translated, it gives CASSPSGTNSPLHF.

The CDR3 protein is CSAKQSVTDTQYF. For the CDR3, the DNA is TGCAGTGCCAAACAGTCAGTCACAGATACGCAGTATTTT. This chain uses TRBV20-1 with TRBJ2-3; D is undetermined. The CDR3 is 13 amino acids. CDR1 and CDR2 (germline): DFQATT, SNEGSKA (reference sequence). The V gene lost 6 bases and the J gene lost 2 bases, with 12 bases spanning the gap.

At least ten counts were recorded for this clonotype. The chain employs TRBV3-1 and TRBJ2-2, with TRBD2 matching over 8 bases. Looked up from germline, CDR1 is LGHDT and CDR2 is YNNKEL (reference sequence). CDR3 length: 17 residues. V lost 3 bases to trimming and J lost 1 base; unmatched junction nucleotides: 7. The CDR3 loop reads CASSHVREAQNTGELFF. CDR3 coding DNA: TGTGCCAGCAGCCATGTGCGGGAGGCCCAGAACACCGGGGAGCTGTTTTTT.

The chain is built from TRBV24-1 and TRBJ2-3; D uncertain. This CDR3 region has 13 residues. With 1 base removed from V and 5 bases from J, the gap between germline ends came to 6 bases. Germline V gene data show CDR1 as KGHDR and CDR2 as SFDVKD. For the CDR3, the DNA is TGTGCCACCAGTGATTTTCCGGAAGATACGCAGTATTTT. Protein product: CATSDFPEDTQYF.

About this clonotype: The junction departs from the called germline gene at one end, perhaps through a read error. V is TRBV4-1 and J is TRBJ2-2; the match to TRBD2 covers 7 bases. The CDR3 runs 21 residues. The germline V gene encodes CDR1 MGHRA and CDR2 YSYEKL. The chain's CDR3 is CASSQELGGGGGIMNTGELIF. The CDR3 DNA reads TGCGCCAGCAGCCAAGAATTGGGTGGCGGGGGAGGCATTATGAACACCGGGGAGCTGATTTTT.